This TCR beta chain was documented in a study of blood T cells in healthy people across ages. General observations from the study: Unsorted PBMCs prevented conclusive naive versus antigen-experienced comparison. Whereas aged donors had fewer naive CD4+ cells, long-lived donors had more of them and higher diversity.

This clonotype appeared once. Its antigen is unknown. The CDR3 covers 14 residues. Trimming removed 7 bases from V and 2 bases from J, with 15 bases in between. Every donor contributed roughly 10 milliliters of peripheral blood by blood draw. For the second PCR, which ran for 7 to 11 cycles, a sample-barcoded 5' primer and a J-beta primer mix were used. A single record per CDR3 protein comes from TCRdb applying MiXCR to the 5' RACE reads. The table lists 450,000 to 650,000 distinct CDR3 sequences, nearly 25% of them singletons, with approximately 8.7% in the top ten. These data also featured in a second study, about T cells of mothers and their children. Per that study: The study recruited three healthy Caucasian mothers and their six children as donors.

The chain carries TRBV5-3 and TRBJ1-2, with D unresolved. TRBV5-3 is labeled an ORF, and its function is uncertain. The sequence came from a boy aged 5 to 17 in good health. The specimen sequenced was blood. DNA of the CDR3: TGTGCCAGACGCGGGCCAGCGGAAAACTATGGCTACACCTTC. This encodes CARRGPAENYGYTF.